One sample yielded the 3 T cell receptor beta chains listed below, sequenced in a study of cytomegalovirus exposure and HLA in healthy donors. Both 60 Vbeta primers and 13 Jbeta primers went into the PCR. Assay used: immunoSEQ multiplex PCR; TCRdb lists only in-frame clones, some missing. The sample has around 130,000 clones, 82% seen once. Material for sequencing was PBMCs. The receptor source for this set is a boy aged 5 to 17 in good health and CMV-seronegative.

In DNA, the CDR3 is TGTGCTAGTGGTTTGCCGGACTTAAGTAACACCGGGGAGCTGTTTTTT. Amino acids: CASGLPDLSNTGELFF. This chain joins TRBV12-5 and TRBJ2-2, with a tentative D call TRBD2 (5 bases). The CDR3 is 16 amino acids. Germline CDR1 reads LGHNT; CDR2 reads FRNRAP. Trimming cost V 2 bases and J 2 bases, with 12 bases left between them.

The rearrangement links TRBV12-5 to TRBJ2-7; TRBD1 agrees at 9 bases. Per germline, CDR1 LGHNT and CDR2 FRNRAP. This CDR3 comprises 17 residues. J lost 7 bases, V lost 4 bases, and 17 bases had no gene match. CDR3: CASGSNIPGQGLGEQYF. DNA of the CDR3: TGTGCTAGTGGTTCAAACATCCCGGGACAGGGTTTAGGTGAGCAGTACTTC.

The chain employs TRBV9 and TRBJ2-2, with D possibly TRBD1 on 6 matching bases. This CDR3 is 14 amino acids long. The V end was cut by 3 bases, the J end by 5 bases, with 11 bases between. The germline CDR1 and CDR2 sequences are SGDLS and YYNGEE. CDR3 region: CASSEYQGTGELFF. Here the CDR3 DNA reads TGTGCCAGCAGCGAGTACCAGGGGACCGGGGAGCTGTTTTTT.